Each of the 19 T cell receptor beta chains below was sequenced from the same sample in a study of T cell responses to AZD1222 COVID-19 vaccine. Assay used: immunoSEQ multiplex PCR; TCRdb lists only in-frame clones, some missing. The sample records around 170,000 clones, approximately 90% being singletons. The sequencing here drew on peripheral blood, taken on day 0 of AZD1222 vaccination. The receptors were gathered from an adult in good health.

The rearrangement joins TRBV4-2 to TRBJ1-3; D is perhaps TRBD1 (6 bases). CDR3 length equals 17 residues. V was clipped by 2 bases and J by 0 bases, with 14 bases between them. The V gene's germline CDR1 is LGHNA and CDR2 YNFKEQ. The CDR3 region is CASSQPGASRSGNTIYF. CDR3 coding DNA: TGTGCCAGCAGCCAACCGGGGGCGTCCCGCTCTGGAAACACCATATATTTT.

The chain couples TRBV18 to TRBJ1-1, with 8 bases that match TRBD1. After removal of 4 bases from V and 1 base from J, the junction contained 2 bases not matched to a gene. This CDR3 comprises 14 residues. CDR1 and CDR2 (germline): KGHSH, LQKENI. CDR3 amino acids: CASSLGQGNTEAFF. The CDR3 bases are TGTGCCAGCTCACTCGGACAGGGGAACACTGAAGCTTTCTTT.

J is TRBJ1-1 and V is TRBV5-1; maybe TRBD1 (6 bases). V lost 4 bases and J 7 bases, leaving 17 bases between the germline ends. The CDR3 runs 14 residues. Germline V gene lookup returns CDR1 SGHRS and CDR2 YFSETQ. CDR3 region: CASSAGAGADEAFF. The CDR3 nucleotides read TGCGCCAGCAGCGCCGGGGCGGGGGCGGATGAAGCTTTCTTT.

V gene TRBV2 combines with J gene TRBJ2-1; a weak D match, TRBD2 (7 bases). The CDR3 is made up of 15 amino acids. The germline V gene encodes CDR1 SNHLY and CDR2 FYNNEI. V lost 3 bases and J lost 9, with 18 bases in between. Here the CDR3 DNA reads TGTGCCAGCAGTGATCGGGCGGGGGCGAACGCTGAGCAGTTCTTC. Translating gives CASSDRAGANAEQFF. Variable domain in full (rest from reference TRBV2 and TRBJ2-1): EPEVTQTPSHQVTQMGQEVILRCVPISNHLYFYWYRQILGQKVEFLVSFYNNEISEKSEIFDDQFSVERPDGSNFTLKIRSTKLEDSAMYFCASSDRAGANAEQFFGPGTRLTVL.

This chain connects TRBV6-1 to TRBJ2-5, with 9 nucleotides matching TRBD2. The length of the CDR3 is 15 residues. CDR1 and CDR2 from the germline V gene are MNHNS and SASEGT. Trimming removed 1 base from V and 5 bases from J; junction bases left unmatched: 5. As DNA, the CDR3 is TGTGCCAGCAGTGAAGGGGATAGCGGGAGTGAGACCCAGTACTTC. It specifies CASSEGDSGSETQYF.

The chain is built from TRBV7-3 and TRBJ2-5; D gene uncertain. V was clipped by 4 bases and J by 2 bases, with 8 bases between them. This CDR3 is 13 amino acids long. Germline V gene data show CDR1 as SGHTA and CDR2 as FQGTGA. The DNA for the CDR3 is TGTGCCAGCAGCTCTTCAGAACAAGAGACCCAGTACTTC. As protein: CASSSSEQETQYF. Variable domain in full (rest from reference TRBV7-3 and TRBJ2-5): GAGVSQTPSNKVTEKGKYVELRCDPISGHTALYWYRQSLGQGPEFLIYFQGTGAADDSGLPNDRFFAVRPEGSVSTLKIQRTERGDSAVYLCASSSSEQETQYFGPGTRLLVL.

This clone came up a few times. The chain is built from TRBV19 and TRBJ2-1; TRBD2 is a possible D gene (7 bases). Trimming removed 3 bases from V and 9 bases from J, with 12 bases in between. This CDR3 comprises 13 residues. CDR1 and CDR2 (germline): LNHDA, SQIVND (reference sequence). The CDR3 sequence is CASSMGGAGEQFF. The CDR3, as DNA: TGTGCCAGTAGTATGGGGGGGGCCGGTGAGCAGTTCTTC.

The chain is built from TRBV27 and TRBJ2-7, with 7 bases that match TRBD2. The CDR3 runs to 15 residues. CDR1 and CDR2 from the germline V gene are MNHEY and SMNVEV (reference sequence). After removal of 2 bases from V and 3 bases from J, the junction contained 7 bases not matched to a gene. The CDR3 region is CASSLNLAASYEQYF. CDR3 sequence (DNA): TGTGCCAGCAGTTTAAATCTAGCGGCGAGCTACGAGCAGTACTTC.

This chain's CDR3 is CATSRAGDSATEAFF. Written as DNA, the CDR3 is TGTGCCACCAGCAGAGCCGGGGACAGTGCCACTGAAGCTTTCTTT. This sequence joins TRBV15 and TRBJ1-1; TRBD1 matches at 7 bases. V lost 1 base to trimming and J lost 4 bases; unmatched junction nucleotides: 6. Germline lookup yields CDR1 LNHNV and CDR2 YYDKDF (reference sequence). The CDR3 extends over 15 amino acids.

The chain recombines TRBV27 with TRBJ2-1, with a possible D match to TRBD1 (5 bases). The CDR3 contains 15 residues. Germline CDR1 and CDR2: MNHEY and SMNVEV (reference sequence). Trimming stripped 8 bases from V and 0 bases from J, with 14 bases between. CDR3 coding DNA: TGTGCCAGCCACGTGGGGCTGAGCTCCTACAATGAGCAGTTCTTC. Protein sequence: CASHVGLSSYNEQFF.

The chain links TRBV7-3 to TRBJ1-6; no firm D call. This CDR3 spans 13 amino acids. Germline CDR1 is SGHTA and CDR2 is FQGTGA. Trimming removed 4 bases from V and 7 bases from J, with 8 bases in between. This CDR3 is CASSSDVNSPLHF. The CDR3 DNA reads TGTGCCAGCAGCTCAGACGTGAATTCACCCCTCCACTTT.

The chain links TRBV14 to TRBJ1-5; D is perhaps TRBD1 (5 bases). V was trimmed by 0 bases and J by 10 bases, leaving 10 bases between them. This CDR3 comprises 13 residues. Germline V gene lookup returns CDR1 SGHDN and CDR2 FVKESK. The chain's CDR3 is CASSQDLRGPQHF. The DNA of the CDR3 is TGTGCCAGCAGCCAAGATCTCCGGGGCCCCCAGCATTTT.

The CDR3 spells CASTLRGGMSTGELFF. CDR3 nucleotide sequence: TGTGCCAGCACCTTGAGGGGGGGGATGTCCACCGGGGAGCTGTTTTTT. The gene calls are TRBV3-1 (or the pseudogene TRBV3-2) and TRBJ2-2; D might be TRBD2 (7 bases). Germline CDR1 LGHDT, CDR2 YNNKEL (reference sequence). The ends were cut back, 7 bases at V and 4 bases at J, with 19 bases in the middle. The length of the CDR3 is 16 residues.

J is TRBJ1-6 and V is TRBV5-1; no definite D call. The CDR3 sequence is 15 residues long. Trimming cost V 3 bases and J 0 bases, with 7 bases left between them. Germline CDR1 is SGHRS and CDR2 is YFSETQ. CDR3: CASSYGSSYNSPLHF. The CDR3 coding sequence is TGCGCCAGCAGCTATGGGAGCTCCTATAATTCACCCCTCCACTTT.

The V call is TRBV4-3, the J call TRBJ2-2, with 7 bases that match TRBD1. Germline loops: CDR1 LGHNA, CDR2 YSLEER. V was pared by 0 bases and J by 4 bases, with 8 bases of the junction left unmatched. The CDR3 has 17 amino acids. The CDR3 is CASSQDPSTGRTGELFF. Here the CDR3 DNA reads TGCGCCAGCAGCCAAGACCCCTCGACAGGGCGCACCGGGGAGCTGTTTTTT.

The gene calls are TRBV18 and TRBJ2-1; no definite D call. The CDR3 loop spans 12 amino acids. Germline CDR1 and CDR2: KGHSH and LQKENI. Trimming took 3 bases from V and 10 from J, leaving 10 bases between them. CDR3 region: CASSPLMGEQFF. The CDR3 region has the DNA TGTGCCAGCTCACCCCTGATGGGGGAGCAGTTCTTC. Full variable domain (rest looked up from reference TRBV18 and TRBJ2-1): NAGVMQNPRHLVRRRGQEARLRCSPMKGHSHVYWYRQLPEEGLKFMVYLQKENIIDESGMPKERFSAEFPKEGPSILRIQQVVRGDSAAYFCASSPLMGEQFFGPGTRLTVL.

The chain links TRBV3-1 (or the pseudogene TRBV3-2) to TRBJ2-7; D remains ambiguous. V was clipped by 5 bases and J by 3 bases, with 14 bases between them. Germline V gives CDR1 LGHDT, CDR2 YNNKEL (reference sequence). The CDR3 runs to 14 residues. CDR3 coding DNA: TGTGCCAGCAGCGGGGTGGTTAATTACTACGAGCAGTACTTC. It codes for CASSGVVNYYEQYF.

In its sample, this clone was seen a few times. The chain uses TRBV6-1 and TRBJ1-3; D might be TRBD1 (5 bases). The CDR3 loop spans 15 amino acids. Germline lookup yields CDR1 MNHNS and CDR2 SASEGT. The V gene lost 1 base and the J gene lost 4 bases, with 11 bases spanning the gap. In DNA, the CDR3 is TGTGCCAGCAGTGAAGTCGGGGCGCGGGGAAACACCATATATTTT. Translating gives CASSEVGARGNTIYF.

The V call is TRBV7-3, the J call TRBJ2-7, with D perhaps being TRBD1 or TRBD2 (5 bases each). The CDR3 spans 16 residues. Germline values: CDR1 SGHTA, CDR2 FQGTGA. V was shortened by 5 bases and J by 2 bases, with 19 bases between the two germline ends. CDR3: CASSQDGAGTPYEQYF. DNA for the CDR3: TGTGCCAGCAGCCAAGATGGGGCGGGCACCCCCTACGAGCAGTACTTC.